The 25 T cell receptor beta chains reported below all come from one sample, sequenced in a study of T cells in Graves' hyperthyroidism and ophthalmopathy. TCR beta CDR3 sequences were amplified from RNA transcripts. A set of HTBI primers served as the primers for a first-round RT-PCR of the TCR CDR3. MiXCR was run by TCRdb on the multiplex PCR reads, yielding one entry per CDR3 protein. The sample carries 550,000 to 600,000 distinct CDR3 sequences, over 15% recorded once. The sequenced sample was blood. The source of these receptors is a young woman with Graves' hyperthyroidism.

This clonotype has a count of ten or more. The V and J genes are TRBV3-1 and TRBJ2-7; TRBD1 aligns across 9 bases. Germline CDR1 is LGHDT and CDR2 is YNNKEL (reference sequence). This CDR3 spans 14 amino acids. J was trimmed by 4 bases and V by 0 bases; bases with no gene match: 1. The CDR3 DNA reads TGTGCCAGCAGCCAAGAGGACAGGGGATACGAGCAGTACTTC. Its protein product is CASSQEDRGYEQYF.

This clonotype was found a few times. The chain recombines TRBV10-1 with TRBJ2-1; D might be TRBD2 (6 bases). The tail of the sequence fits TRBJ2-7 better, so the J call may be wrong. Germline V lookup: CDR1 WNHNN, CDR2 SYGVQD (reference sequence). This CDR3 region has 14 residues. As DNA, the CDR3 is TGCGCCAGCAGTAGCGGGCTAACTACAATCGAGCAGTACTTC. Amino acid sequence: CASSSGLTTIEQYF.

V is TRBV4-1 and J is TRBJ1-3, with unresolved D. Between the trimmed V and J ends, which lost 2 bases and 2 bases, there was a span of 13 bases. Per germline, CDR1 MGHRA and CDR2 YSYEKL. The length of the CDR3 is 16 residues. The CDR3, as DNA: TGCGCCAGCAGCCAACTTGGAGCGCTGACTGGAAACACCATATATTTT. This encodes CASSQLGALTGNTIYF.

This clonotype was observed at least ten times. The gene calls are TRBV20-1 and TRBJ2-5; 10 bases are shared with TRBD2. From germline, CDR1 is DFQATT and CDR2 SNEGSKA (reference sequence). The CDR3 sequence is 16 residues long. Trimming removed 0 bases from V and 4 bases from J; junction bases left unmatched: 8. The CDR3 DNA is TGCAGTGCTAGAGATCCCCTAGCGGGAGTCCCAGAGACCCAGTACTTC. Translated, it gives CSARDPLAGVPETQYF.

There are many counts of this clonotype. The V and J genes are TRBV7-9 and TRBJ2-7, with TRBD2 as a possible D gene (6 bases). The CDR3 sequence is 15 residues long. The ends were cut back, 5 bases at V and 0 bases at J, with 14 bases in the middle. CDR1 is SEHNR, CDR2 FQNEAQ, per germline (reference sequence). The DNA of the CDR3 is TGTGCCAGCAGCCAGACCCTCGGGGGCTCCTACGAGCAGTACTTC. This translates into CASSQTLGGSYEQYF.

This clonotype was picked up a small number of times. This chain uses TRBV18 with TRBJ2-7; possible D gene TRBD2, 6 bases. V was trimmed by 1 base and J by 0 bases, leaving 10 bases between them. The germline CDR1 and CDR2 sequences are KGHSH and LQKENI. The CDR3 loop spans 15 amino acids. The CDR3 region has the DNA TGTGCCAGCTCACCACTGGCGACTAGCTCCTACGAGCAGTACTTC. Residues: CASSPLATSSYEQYF.

This clonotype was seen at least ten times. This chain joins TRBV30 and TRBJ1-3, with unresolved D. CDR1 is GTSNPN and CDR2 is SVGIG in the germline V gene (reference sequence). V was cut by 1 base and J by 2 bases, with 9 bases left in between. The CDR3 has 14 residues. CDR3 sequence: CAWSALSPGNTIYF. The CDR3 DNA reads TGTGCCTGGAGTGCCCTGTCTCCTGGAAACACCATATATTTT. The full variable domain, its missing parts supplied by reference TRBV30 and TRBJ1-3, is SQTIHQWPATLVQPVGSPLSLECTVEGTSNPNLYWYRQAAGRGLQLLFYSVGIGQISSEVPQNLSASRPQDRQFILSSKKLLLSDSGFYLCAWSALSPGNTIYFGEGSWLTVV.

At least ten counts were recorded for this clonotype. The rearrangement links TRBV5-5 to TRBJ1-2; TRBD1 is a possible D gene (6 bases). The CDR3 extends over 14 amino acids. The germline V gene encodes CDR1 SGHKS and CDR2 YYEKEE (reference sequence). The V end was cut by 3 bases, the J end by 6 bases, with 15 bases between. DNA for the CDR3: TGTGCCAGCAGCTCTTCCCCAGGGGATCATGGCTACACCTTC. It encodes CASSSSPGDHGYTF.

The genes are TRBV28 and TRBJ2-1, with 14 bases that match TRBD2. The V gene end was trimmed by 5 bases and the J gene end by 0 bases; junction bases not matched to a gene: 9. CDR1 is MDHEN and CDR2 is SYDVKM in the germline V gene. The CDR3 extends over 19 amino acids. As DNA, the CDR3 is TGTGCCAGCAGTGGACTAGCGGGAGGCCTCATGAGCTCCTACAATGAGCAGTTCTTC. It translates to CASSGLAGGLMSSYNEQFF.

A few counts support this clonotype. The chain couples TRBV9 to TRBJ2-1, with D unresolved. Trimming removed 0 bases from V and 7 bases from J, with 14 bases in between. Germline CDR1 is SGDLS and CDR2 is YYNGEE. The CDR3 runs to 15 residues. The CDR3 region has the DNA TGTGCCAGCAGCGTAGAACCGGTGAGACGTAATGAGCAGTTCTTC. Translating it yields CASSVEPVRRNEQFF. The variable domain in full, with the rest retrieved from reference TRBV9 and TRBJ2-1, is DSGVTQTPKHLITATGQRVTLRCSPRSGDLSVYWYQQSLDQGLQFLIQYYNGEERAKGNILERFSAQQFPDLHSELNLSSLELGDSALYFCASSVEPVRRNEQFFGPGTRLTVL.

This clonotype was seen ten or more times. This chain links TRBV3-1 with TRBJ2-1; 7 bases fit TRBD2. J lost 1 base, V lost 4 bases, and 10 bases had no gene match. Germline V gives CDR1 LGHDT, CDR2 YNNKEL (reference sequence). This CDR3 is 17 amino acids long. In DNA, the CDR3 is TGTGCCAGCAGCCTAAGGACGCGGGAGACGTCCTACAATGAGCAGTTCTTC. This encodes CASSLRTRETSYNEQFF.

As regards this clonotype: A clone one base away is much larger, so this may be a read error. The chain has TRBV20-1 and TRBJ2-1; 8 nucleotides align to TRBD1. The J call may be mistaken, given a closer DNA end match to TRBJ2-7. The CDR3 loop spans 14 amino acids. The germline gives CDR1 DFQATT, CDR2 SNEGSKA (reference sequence). The CDR3 DNA reads as TGCAGTGCTAGTGACAGGGGATCCTACAATGAGCAGTACTTC. Amino acid sequence: CSASDRGSYNEQYF.

A word on this clonotype: A much larger clone differs from this one at a single base, so this may be a read error. The CDR3 bases are TGTGCCACCGGGGGCGGACTTAGCACAGATACGCAGTATTTT. Translating gives CATGGGLSTDTQYF. This chain uses TRBV24-1 with TRBJ2-3; TRBD1 might be the D (6 bases). Trimming removed 9 bases from V and 0 bases from J, with 12 bases in between. CDR3 length: 14 residues. Germline V lookup: CDR1 KGHDR, CDR2 SFDVKD.

In this sample, this clonotype turned up a few times. One end of the junction varies from germline; a read error may be responsible. The V gene is TRBV20-1, the J gene TRBJ2-7; D is perhaps TRBD2 (6 bases). This CDR3 region has 13 residues. Per the germline V gene, CDR1 is DFQATT and CDR2 is SNEGSKA (reference sequence). The CDR3 DNA is TGCGGTGCTTATCGGGGAGGTTCCTACGAGCAGTACTTC. Amino acids: CGAYRGGSYEQYF.

This clonotype has ten or more counts. The V and J genes are TRBV11-2 and TRBJ2-7, with 8 bases lining up with TRBD2. The CDR3 contains 17 residues. The germline V gene has CDR1 SGHAT and CDR2 FQNNGV. Losses at the gene ends were 2 bases for V and 0 bases for J; bases not matched to a gene: 9. CDR3 protein: CASSLFPQRGNSYEQYF. CDR3 nucleotides: TGTGCCAGCAGCTTATTCCCCCAGCGGGGGAACTCCTACGAGCAGTACTTC.

In regard to this clonotype: The junction differs from germline at one of its ends, possibly a read error. The CDR3 region is CAFGEAQGPIQSF. In DNA form, the CDR3 reads TGTGCCTTCGGAGAGGCGCAGGGCCCTATACAGTCCTTC. This chain uses TRBV10-3 with TRBJ2-1, with a possible D match to TRBD1 (5 bases). Per the germline V gene, CDR1 is ENHRY and CDR2 is SYGVKD. The CDR3 is made up of 13 amino acids.

This clonotype appeared a few times. The chain is built from TRBV10-3 and TRBJ2-2, with 10 bases fitting TRBD2. V shed 10 bases and J 6 bases; nucleotides not matched to a gene: 11. The CDR3 length is 15 residues. Looked up from germline, CDR1 is ENHRY and CDR2 is SYGVKD. The CDR3 DNA sequence: TGTGCCACCCTCCCGGGACTAGCGCTCGCCGGGGAGCTGTTTTTT. It codes for CATLPGLALAGELFF.

The genes are TRBV5-1 and TRBJ2-6; a weak D match, TRBD2 (7 bases). The CDR3 runs to 17 residues. Germline V gene sequence: CDR1 SGHRS, CDR2 YFSETQ. The V gene lost 0 bases and the J gene lost 0 bases, with 10 bases spanning the gap. The CDR3 nucleotides are TGCGCCAGCAGCTTGGTTAGGGGGGGCTCTGGGGCCAACGTCCTGACTTTC. Translating it yields CASSLVRGGSGANVLTF.

This clonotype occurred a few times. The V call is TRBV29-1, the J call TRBJ1-4; the D gene is possibly TRBD1 (5 bases). Germline assignment: CDR1 SQVTM and CDR2 ANQGSEA. The CDR3 is made up of 14 amino acids. V was clipped by 7 bases and J by 4 bases, with 16 bases between them. The CDR3 here is CSALAGGGNEKLFF. The CDR3 region has the DNA TGCAGCGCCTTGGCCGGGGGGGGTAATGAAAAACTGTTTTTT. Full variable domain (outside the CDR3, taken from reference TRBV29-1 and TRBJ1-4): SAVISQKPSRDICQRGTSLTIQCQVDSQVTMMFWYRQQPGQSLTLIATANQGSEATYESGFVIDKFPISRPNLTFSTLTVSNMSPEDSSIYLCSALAGGGNEKLFFGSGTQLSVL.

This clonotype was seen repeatedly, ten times or more. The V gene is TRBV11-3, the J gene TRBJ2-3; D not certain. The CDR3 contains 13 residues. V was shortened by 2 bases and J by 6 bases, with 9 bases between the two germline ends. Germline-derived CDR1 and CDR2 are SGHNT and YENEEA. The CDR3 loop is CASSLNPLDTQYF. The CDR3 DNA reads TGTGCCAGCAGCTTAAATCCTTTGGATACGCAGTATTTT.

This clonotype was detected ten times or more. CDR3 in amino acids: CASSLGRVHNEQFF. CDR3 coding DNA: TGTGCCAGCAGCTTAGGCAGGGTGCACAATGAGCAGTTCTTC. This chain uses TRBV7-8 with TRBJ2-1, with D tentatively TRBD1 (5 bases). V lost 1 base to trimming and J lost 5 bases, with 9 bases between them. This CDR3 comprises 14 residues. Germline CDR1 SGHVS, CDR2 FQNEAQ.

This clonotype was counted a few times. The rearrangement joins TRBV18 to TRBJ1-3; D gene unclear. Per the germline V gene, CDR1 is KGHSH and CDR2 is LQKENI. V was pared by 2 bases and J by 0 bases, with 8 bases between. The length of the CDR3 is 15 residues. The CDR3 region is CASSPGTTSGNTIYF. CDR3 in DNA: TGTGCCAGCTCACCAGGTACAACCTCTGGAAACACCATATATTTT.

Note on this clonotype: Sequence at one end of the junction differs from germline and may be a read error. This chain joins TRBV9 and TRBJ1-2; a weak D match, TRBD1 (6 bases). The CDR3 contains 15 residues. Germline V CDR1 and CDR2: SGDLS, YYNGEE. The CDR3 protein is CASSVREQGRYGFTF. The CDR3 DNA reads TGTGCCAGCAGCGTACGCGAACAGGGTCGCTATGGCTTCACCTTC.

This clonotype was found a few times. The rearrangement links TRBV7-9 to TRBJ2-7; D not certain. Germline V lookup: CDR1 SEHNR, CDR2 FQNEAQ (reference sequence). The CDR3 has 10 residues. V lost 8 bases, J lost 5 bases, and 7 bases lay in between. CDR3 in amino acids: CASGVDEQYF. In nucleotides, the CDR3 is TGTGCCAGCGGTGTAGACGAGCAGTACTTC.

This clonotype occurred many times. Here the CDR3 DNA reads TGTGCCAGCAGTCCCTACAGGGACACTGAAGCTTTCTTT. Protein product: CASSPYRDTEAFF. The V call is TRBV12-3 or TRBV12-4, the J call TRBJ1-1; maybe TRBD1 (6 bases). The CDR3 consists of 13 residues. Trimming took off 5 bases at V and 3 bases at J, with 10 bases between the two ends.